Listed below are T cell receptor beta chains from one sample, sequenced in a study of control samples from healthy donors and cancer patients. Method: immunoSEQ multiplex PCR; TCRdb's copy keeps in-frame clones and lacks some. The sample lists around 190,000 clones, 85% to 90% seen once, with about 1.4% in the top ten. Sequenced input: blood. Every receptor here comes from a woman aged 45 to 65 in good health. Both conserved end residues are part of each CDR3. Each record gives: clone size, D gene, J gene, V gene, CDR3 DNA, CDR3 protein. The D gene is left open where the match is weak. Expanded clones are given a class, and other clones once, few, many or no size at all.

clone_size: -
d_call: -
j_call: TRBJ2-2
v_call: TRBV29-1
cdr3_nt: TGCAGCGTTGTAGGTGGGCGGAACACCGGGGAGCTGTTTTTT
cdr3_aa: CSVVGGRNTGELFF

clone_size: -
d_call: TRBD1
j_call: TRBJ1-4
v_call: TRBV27
cdr3_nt: TGTGCCAGCAGCCGTTATCCCCCGGGACAGGGGGAAAAACTGTTTTTT
cdr3_aa: CASSRYPPGQGEKLFF

clone_size: -
d_call: TRBD2
j_call: TRBJ2-7
v_call: TRBV27
cdr3_nt: TGTGCCAGCAGTGCCGCGGGACTAGCGGTCTACGAGCAGTACTTC
cdr3_aa: CASSAAGLAVYEQYF

clone_size: few
d_call: -
j_call: TRBJ2-7
v_call: TRBV3-1/TRBV3-2
cdr3_nt: TGTGCCAGCAGCCAATCGCGCAGGGGCTACGAGCAGTACTTC
cdr3_aa: CASSQSRRGYEQYF

clone_size: -
d_call: -
j_call: TRBJ2-2
v_call: TRBV5-1
cdr3_nt: TGCGCCAGCAGCTTCAACAGGGATGCCACCGGGGAGCTGTTTTTT
cdr3_aa: CASSFNRDATGELFF

clone_size: -
d_call: TRBD2
j_call: TRBJ2-3
v_call: TRBV6-5
cdr3_nt: TGTGCCAGCAGCTCGGCGGGAGTTGCAGATACGCAGTATTTT
cdr3_aa: CASSSAGVADTQYF

clone_size: once
d_call: -
j_call: TRBJ1-3
v_call: TRBV6-5
cdr3_nt: TGTGCCAGCGGACACCGTATCTCTGGAAACACCATATATTTT
cdr3_aa: CASGHRISGNTIYF

clone_size: -
d_call: -
j_call: TRBJ1-2
v_call: TRBV11-2
cdr3_nt: TGTGCCAGCAGAAGACAGGTTCGCGGCTACACCTTC
cdr3_aa: CASRRQVRGYTF

clone_size: once
d_call: -
j_call: TRBJ2-1
v_call: TRBV10-1
cdr3_nt: TGCGCCAGCAGTGCTCTCTGCGGGTTTCGCGGGTGTGAGCAGTTCTTC
cdr3_aa: CASSALCGFRGCEQFF

clone_size: -
d_call: -
j_call: TRBJ2-5
v_call: TRBV28
cdr3_nt: TGTGCCAGCAGTAAAAGTGAGACCCAGTACTTC
cdr3_aa: CASSKSETQYF

clone_size: -
d_call: -
j_call: TRBJ2-1
v_call: TRBV5-1
cdr3_nt: TGCGCCAGCAGCCCGAATCCAGCGAGCTCCTACAATGAGCAGTTCTTC
cdr3_aa: CASSPNPASSYNEQFF

clone_size: -
d_call: -
j_call: TRBJ1-4
v_call: TRBV7-2
cdr3_nt: TGTGCCAGCAGCTTAGCTGTCGGCTACACTAATGAAAAACTGTTTTTT
cdr3_aa: CASSLAVGYTNEKLFF

clone_size: -
d_call: TRBD1
j_call: TRBJ1-5
v_call: TRBV27
cdr3_nt: TGTGCCAGCAGTCCACTCGGGACAGGGATGAGTCAGCCCCAGCATTTT
cdr3_aa: CASSPLGTGMSQPQHF

clone_size: once
d_call: -
j_call: TRBJ2-2
v_call: TRBV3-1/TRBV3-2
cdr3_nt: TGTGCCAGTTGGACCGGGACTTCCGACACCGGGGAGCTGTTTTTT
cdr3_aa: CASWTGTSDTGELFF

clone_size: once
d_call: -
j_call: TRBJ1-1
v_call: TRBV9
cdr3_nt: TGTGCCAGCAGCGTAGAAGGGGGGCAGACAGCTGAAGCTTTCTTT
cdr3_aa: CASSVEGGQTAEAFF

clone_size: -
d_call: -
j_call: TRBJ1-2
v_call: TRBV7-8
cdr3_nt: TGTGCCAGCAGCTTAGGGGGAAGTGGCGGCTACACCTTC
cdr3_aa: CASSLGGSGGYTF

clone_size: -
d_call: -
j_call: TRBJ1-1
v_call: TRBV10-3
cdr3_nt: TGTGCCATCAGTGCATCGGCAGGGGACACTGAAGCTTTCTTT
cdr3_aa: CAISASAGDTEAFF

clone_size: -
d_call: -
j_call: TRBJ2-7
v_call: TRBV27
cdr3_nt: TGTGCCAGCAGCACAGGGAGACGGGCCTACGAGCAGTACTTC
cdr3_aa: CASSTGRRAYEQYF

clone_size: -
d_call: -
j_call: TRBJ1-2
v_call: TRBV7-9
cdr3_nt: TGTGCCAGCAGCTCTAGGGGGGCGGCCTATGGCTACACCTTC
cdr3_aa: CASSSRGAAYGYTF

clone_size: -
d_call: TRBD1
j_call: TRBJ1-2
v_call: TRBV19
cdr3_nt: TGTGCCAGTAGTATGTTACAGGGGTTTTCCGGAGGCTACACCTTC
cdr3_aa: CASSMLQGFSGGYTF

clone_size: -
d_call: -
j_call: TRBJ2-5
v_call: TRBV7-2
cdr3_nt: TGTGCCAGCAGCGCCGTAGGGTTGGAGACCCAGTACTTC
cdr3_aa: CASSAVGLETQYF

clone_size: -
d_call: TRBD1
j_call: TRBJ1-1
v_call: TRBV24-1
cdr3_nt: TGTGCCACCAGTGAGGGGCGAGGGACAGGGGGCCCTGAAGCTTTCTTT
cdr3_aa: CATSEGRGTGGPEAFF

clone_size: -
d_call: -
j_call: TRBJ2-5
v_call: TRBV19
cdr3_nt: TGTGCCAGTAGGCCGGGGGGGACAGGGCTCGGGGAGACCCAGTACTTC
cdr3_aa: CASRPGGTGLGETQYF

clone_size: -
d_call: TRBD1
j_call: TRBJ1-1
v_call: TRBV5-1
cdr3_nt: TGCGCCAGCAGCTTGGGGACAGGCCCTATGAACACTGAAGCTTTCTTT
cdr3_aa: CASSLGTGPMNTEAFF

clone_size: -
d_call: -
j_call: TRBJ1-5
v_call: TRBV9
cdr3_nt: TGTGCCAGCAGCGCGGACACTTATCAGCCCCAGCATTTT
cdr3_aa: CASSADTYQPQHF

clone_size: -
d_call: -
j_call: TRBJ1-5
v_call: TRBV14
cdr3_nt: TGTGCCAGCAGCCAAGAATCTTTGGGATCTTTAGGTTATCAGCCCCAGCATTTT
cdr3_aa: CASSQESLGSLGYQPQHF

clone_size: -
d_call: TRBD2
j_call: TRBJ2-3
v_call: TRBV5-4
cdr3_nt: TGTGCCAGCAGCTTGGTACTAGCGGGGGCCCTAAGCACAGATACGCAGTATTTT
cdr3_aa: CASSLVLAGALSTDTQYF

clone_size: -
d_call: -
j_call: TRBJ1-1
v_call: TRBV3-1/TRBV3-2
cdr3_nt: TGTGCCAGCAGCCAAGACGGGGGGTCTGAAGCTTTCTTT
cdr3_aa: CASSQDGGSEAFF

clone_size: -
d_call: -
j_call: TRBJ2-4
v_call: TRBV27
cdr3_nt: TGTGCCAGCAGGGGATTGGGACGGATTAAAAACATTCAGTACTTC
cdr3_aa: CASRGLGRIKNIQYF

clone_size: -
d_call: -
j_call: TRBJ1-1
v_call: TRBV2
cdr3_nt: TGTGCCAGCAAAGGGGACTTGAACACTGAAGCTTTCTTT
cdr3_aa: CASKGDLNTEAFF

clone_size: -
d_call: -
j_call: TRBJ1-4
v_call: TRBV2
cdr3_nt: TGTGCCAGCAGCGCAGGGATGGCTAATGAAAAACTGTTTTTT
cdr3_aa: CASSAGMANEKLFF

clone_size: -
d_call: TRBD1
j_call: TRBJ1-4
v_call: TRBV27
cdr3_nt: TGTGCCAGCAGTCTGAACAGGGGCGTAACTAATGAAAAACTGTTTTTT
cdr3_aa: CASSLNRGVTNEKLFF

clone_size: -
d_call: -
j_call: TRBJ2-1
v_call: TRBV7-3
cdr3_nt: TGTGCCAGCAGCGCACGGGACGGGACCTACAATGAGCAGTTCTTC
cdr3_aa: CASSARDGTYNEQFF

clone_size: -
d_call: TRBD1
j_call: TRBJ1-1
v_call: TRBV23-1
cdr3_nt: TGCGCCAGCAGTCACCCATCGTCCGGGACAGGGGTCCAGTGGAACACTGAAGCTTTCTTT
cdr3_aa: CASSHPSSGTGVQWNTEAFF

clone_size: once
d_call: -
j_call: TRBJ1-1
v_call: TRBV9
cdr3_nt: TGTGCCAGCAGCCCCCCCGCCACAGGGAAGGCTGAAGCTTTCTTT
cdr3_aa: CASSPPATGKAEAFF

clone_size: once
d_call: -
j_call: TRBJ2-2
v_call: TRBV7-9
cdr3_nt: TGTGCCAGCAGCTTAGTACAGACCGGGGAGCTGTTTTTT
cdr3_aa: CASSLVQTGELFF

clone_size: -
d_call: -
j_call: TRBJ2-7
v_call: TRBV5-6
cdr3_nt: TGTGCCAGCAGCTTGGTCAACAGGGAGTACGAGCAGTACTTC
cdr3_aa: CASSLVNREYEQYF

clone_size: -
d_call: TRBD2
j_call: TRBJ2-3
v_call: TRBV6-2/TRBV6-3
cdr3_nt: TGTGCCAGCAGTTACAGCGGGGGGGCCACAGATACGCAGTATTTT
cdr3_aa: CASSYSGGATDTQYF

clone_size: -
d_call: -
j_call: TRBJ1-3
v_call: TRBV10-3
cdr3_nt: TGTGCCATCAGTGAAGGATTGGCACAGCACTCTGGAAACACCATATATTTT
cdr3_aa: CAISEGLAQHSGNTIYF

clone_size: once
d_call: -
j_call: TRBJ1-2
v_call: TRBV28
cdr3_nt: TGTGCCAGCAGTTTGGTCGGCAGCCATATAAACTATGGCTACACCTTC
cdr3_aa: CASSLVGSHINYGYTF

clone_size: -
d_call: TRBD1
j_call: TRBJ1-5
v_call: TRBV7-8
cdr3_nt: TGTGCCAGCAGCTTACTGAACAGGGGGCCATTTAGCAATCAGCCCCAGCATTTT
cdr3_aa: CASSLLNRGPFSNQPQHF

clone_size: -
d_call: -
j_call: TRBJ1-1
v_call: TRBV18
cdr3_nt: TGTGCCAGCTCACCGATGAGCCTGAACACTGAAGCTTTCTTT
cdr3_aa: CASSPMSLNTEAFF

clone_size: -
d_call: -
j_call: TRBJ2-1
v_call: TRBV7-2
cdr3_nt: TGTGCCAGCAGCTTAGGGACAACCGGGACAGAGCAGTTCTTC
cdr3_aa: CASSLGTTGTEQFF

clone_size: -
d_call: TRBD1
j_call: TRBJ2-4
v_call: TRBV2
cdr3_nt: TGTGCCAGCAGGACCGGGACAGGGGCCCTCATTCAGTACTTC
cdr3_aa: CASRTGTGALIQYF

clone_size: -
d_call: -
j_call: TRBJ2-1
v_call: TRBV5-1
cdr3_nt: TGCGCCAGCAGCGTAACAGGGAATTACTACAATGAGCAGTTCTTC
cdr3_aa: CASSVTGNYYNEQFF

clone_size: -
d_call: -
j_call: TRBJ2-1
v_call: TRBV4-1
cdr3_nt: TGCGCCAGCAGCACGGCGGCCCTGAATGAGCAGTTCTTC
cdr3_aa: CASSTAALNEQFF

clone_size: -
d_call: TRBD2
j_call: TRBJ2-1
v_call: TRBV5-1
cdr3_nt: TGCGCCAGCAGCATACGGACTAGCGGGGGATACAATGAGCAGTTCTTC
cdr3_aa: CASSIRTSGGYNEQFF

clone_size: -
d_call: -
j_call: TRBJ2-1
v_call: TRBV4-1
cdr3_nt: TGCGCCAGCAGCCAAGATTCTACCCGGTTTAGAGAGCAGTTCTTC
cdr3_aa: CASSQDSTRFREQFF

clone_size: -
d_call: -
j_call: TRBJ1-5
v_call: TRBV7-2
cdr3_nt: TGTGCCAGCAGCTTAGAACGAGGGAGACAGCCCCAGCATTTT
cdr3_aa: CASSLERGRQPQHF

clone_size: -
d_call: -
j_call: TRBJ1-3
v_call: TRBV28
cdr3_nt: TGTGCCAGCAGTTTGGTAGGGGAATACGGGAACACCATATATTTT
cdr3_aa: CASSLVGEYGNTIYF

clone_size: -
d_call: TRBD1
j_call: TRBJ1-6
v_call: TRBV6-6
cdr3_nt: TGTGCCAGCAGTCCAGGGGGAACCTATAATTCACCCCTCCACTTT
cdr3_aa: CASSPGGTYNSPLHF

clone_size: -
d_call: -
j_call: TRBJ2-1
v_call: TRBV4-3
cdr3_nt: TGCGCCAGCAGCCAAGATCAATACGGTTACGATGAGCAGTTCTTC
cdr3_aa: CASSQDQYGYDEQFF

clone_size: -
d_call: -
j_call: TRBJ2-1
v_call: TRBV29-1
cdr3_nt: TGCAGCGTTGCCTGGGTGGAGCAGTTCTTC
cdr3_aa: CSVAWVEQFF